This is a list of T cell receptor beta chains from one sample in a study of CXCR3-negative and CXCR3-positive naive CD8 T cells. From its re-call of the 5' RACE reads, TCRdb lists each CDR3 protein once, without DNA. This sample contains 100,000 to 150,000 distinct CDR3 sequences. The sequencing sample was made of naive CXCR3- CD8+ T cells from blood. The receptors here all came from a human donor in good health. Some clones in this sample may be carry-over from other donors' samples. CDR3s include the opening cysteine and the closing phenylalanine or tryptophan.

j_call v_call cdr3_aa
TRBJ1-2 TRBV4-3 CASSKRTGGIYGYTF
TRBJ1-1 TRBV3-1 CASSQERLLNTEAFF
TRBJ2-2 TRBV20-1 CSASENRGRTGELFF
TRBJ2-7 TRBV29-1 CSVGRGNGQYF
TRBJ1-6 TRBV9 CASSAEATGGYGSPLHF
TRBJ2-7 TRBV13 CASSPLAGGTYEQYF
TRBJ2-1 TRBV2 CASMVEVNNEQFF
TRBJ2-7 TRBV7-9 CASSSPIRGTSSYEQYF
TRBJ1-1 TRBV12-3/TRBV12-4 CASSLSGGLGWTEAFF
TRBJ1-1 TRBV29-1 CSVEERKTGRVPEAFF
TRBJ2-1 TRBV9 CASSVGDYEPYNEQFF
TRBJ2-6 TRBV3-1 CASSQETAGAISGANVLTF
TRBJ1-1 TRBV29-1 CSVGGQSLAEAFF
TRBJ2-1 TRBV5-1 CASSSTSYNEQFF
TRBJ2-3 TRBV20-1 CSARVQAGTGDTQYF
TRBJ2-2 TRBV29-1 CSVERENTGELFF
TRBJ2-7 TRBV29-1 CSVMWGREGEQYF
TRBJ2-3 TRBV15 CATSSYRDRHTDTQYF
TRBJ2-7 TRBV20-1 CSAWAGPYEQYF
TRBJ1-2 TRBV28 CASSTDSSYGYTF
TRBJ1-2 TRBV7-6 CASTPEGTNYGYTF
TRBJ2-7 TRBV15 CATSSHSGRGEQYF
TRBJ2-2 TRBV11-1 CASSPGQGKNTGELSF
TRBJ2-5 TRBV12-3/TRBV12-4 CASTGGHQETQYF
TRBJ1-2 TRBV19 CASSTGTRSSLGYTF
TRBJ2-7 TRBV29-1 CSVVIETGEQYF
TRBJ2-1 TRBV4-1 CASSPRRSGNYNEQFF
TRBJ2-7 TRBV29-1 CSVELVDRGAYEQYF
TRBJ2-7 TRBV9 CASSVAGNPYEQYF
TRBJ2-5 TRBV12-3/TRBV12-4 CASSPAGGPQETQYF
TRBJ2-7 TRBV4-1 CASSQEDGSSGGPPGIYEQYF
TRBJ1-3 TRBV12-3/TRBV12-4 CASNRQGYSGNTIYF
TRBJ1-1 TRBV20-1 CSARDLAGGSLNTEAFF
TRBJ1-4 TRBV7-8 CASSAGPNEKLFF
TRBJ1-2 TRBV12-3/TRBV12-4 CASSGTGGGGYTF
TRBJ2-3 TRBV7-2 CASSFDRDSSTDTQYF
TRBJ2-7 TRBV7-2 CASRQVSSYEQYF
TRBJ2-7 TRBV6-2/TRBV6-3 CALAQGNEQYF
TRBJ2-7 TRBV6-1 CASSDPRQGQWPYEQYF
TRBJ1-4 TRBV7-7 CASSLGVREKLFF
TRBJ1-5 TRBV28 CASSPLSGGNQPQHF
TRBJ2-3 TRBV7-7 CASSLGAGTDTQYF
TRBJ2-5 TRBV12-3/TRBV12-4 CASSFLSETQYF
TRBJ2-1 TRBV5-1 CASSLGGTGAHHVYNEQFF
TRBJ1-3 TRBV6-2/TRBV6-3 CASSKRTIGLENTIYF
TRBJ2-2 TRBV29-1 CSVSSGTGELFF
TRBJ2-1 TRBV9 CASSVLPSGNEQFF
TRBJ2-1 TRBV20-1 CSARGGSSYNEQFF
TRBJ2-7 TRBV29-1 CSVEGSPHEQYF
TRBJ2-3 TRBV20-1 CSAREWAGVGPSTDTQYF
TRBJ2-1 TRBV28 CASRRWTGAKNNEQFF
TRBJ2-5 TRBV3-1 CASSQAGVDETQYF